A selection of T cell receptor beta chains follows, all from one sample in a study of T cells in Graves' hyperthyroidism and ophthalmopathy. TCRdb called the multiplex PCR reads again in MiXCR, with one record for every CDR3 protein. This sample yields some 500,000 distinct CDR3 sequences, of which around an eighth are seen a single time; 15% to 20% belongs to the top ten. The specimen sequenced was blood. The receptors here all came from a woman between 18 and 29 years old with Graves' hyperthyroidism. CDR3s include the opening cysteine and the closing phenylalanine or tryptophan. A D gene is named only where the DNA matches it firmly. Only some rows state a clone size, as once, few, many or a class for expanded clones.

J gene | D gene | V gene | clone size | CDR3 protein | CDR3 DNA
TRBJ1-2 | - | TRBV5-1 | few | CASSFLTGDPYGYTF | TGCGCCAGCAGCTTTCTGACAGGAGATCCCTATGGCTACACCTTC
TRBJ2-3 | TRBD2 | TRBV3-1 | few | CASSQKAGGSPDTQYF | TGTGCCAGCAGCCAAAAAGCGGGAGGTTCCCCAGATACGCAGTATTTT
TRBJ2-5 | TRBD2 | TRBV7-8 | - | CASSLVIGLAGGPETQYF | TGTGCCAGCAGCTTAGTTATAGGGCTAGCGGGAGGGCCAGAGACCCAGTACTTC
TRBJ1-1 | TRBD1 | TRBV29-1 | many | CSTYSGGTEAFF | TGCAGCACCTATTCAGGGGGCACTGAAGCTTTCTTT
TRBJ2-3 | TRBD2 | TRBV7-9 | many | CASSFSAGGRTDTQYF | TGTGCCAGCAGCTTCTCAGCGGGAGGGCGGACAGATACGCAGTATTTT
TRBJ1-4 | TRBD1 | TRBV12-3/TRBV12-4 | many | CASSPTTGQGKLFF | TGTGCCAGCAGTCCCACGACAGGGCAAGGGAAACTGTTTTTT
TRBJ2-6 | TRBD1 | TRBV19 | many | CASSMTGDPGANVLTF | TGTGCCAGTAGTATGACAGGGGACCCTGGGGCCAACGTCCTGACTTTC
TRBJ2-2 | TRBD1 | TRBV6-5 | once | CASSYFWTGGYGELFF | TGTGCCAGCAGCTATTTTTGGACAGGGGGATACGGGGAGCTGTTTTTT
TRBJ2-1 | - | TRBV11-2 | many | CASTPEGSGLEQFF | TGTGCCAGCACCCCCGAGGGATCGGGCCTTGAGCAGTTCTTC
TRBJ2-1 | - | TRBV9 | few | CASSASTGINEQFF | TGTGCCAGCAGCGCCAGCACAGGGATCAATGAGCAGTTCTTC
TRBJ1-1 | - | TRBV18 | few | CASSPRSGGWNTEAFF | TGTGCCAGCTCACCACGGAGTGGGGGTTGGAACACTGAAGCTTTCTTT
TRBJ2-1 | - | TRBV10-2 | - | CASNRIPHSYNEQFF | TGCGCCAGCAACAGAATCCCCCACTCGTACAATGAGCAGTTCTTC
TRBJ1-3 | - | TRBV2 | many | CASSENAFSGNTIYF | TGTGCCAGCAGTGAAAACGCTTTCTCTGGAAACACCATATATTTT
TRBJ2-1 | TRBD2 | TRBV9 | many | CASSVPGLASEQFF | TGTGCCAGCAGCGTACCGGGACTAGCAAGTGAGCAGTTCTTC
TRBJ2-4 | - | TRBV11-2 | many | CASSSRLGPKNIQYF | TGTGCCAGCAGCTCCCGGCTAGGGCCCAAAAACATTCAGTACTTC
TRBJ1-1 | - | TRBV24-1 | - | CATKLGTEAFF | TGTGCCACCAAGCTCGGGACTGAAGCTTTCTTT
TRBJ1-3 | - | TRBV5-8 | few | CASSYDENTIYF | TGTGCCAGCAGCTACGACGAGAACACCATATATTTT
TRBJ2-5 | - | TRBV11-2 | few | CASSSAVKGEETQYF | TGCGCCAGCAGCTCGGCCGTTAAGGGAGAAGAGACCCAGTACTTC
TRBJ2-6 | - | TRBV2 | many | CASTLRGPGANVLTF | TGTGCCAGCACCCTCAGGGGCCCTGGGGCCAACGTCCTGACTTTC
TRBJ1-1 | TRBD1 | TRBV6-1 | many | CASSPHLTGGRSEAFF | TGTGCCAGCAGCCCCCACCTGACAGGGGGGAGGAGTGAAGCTTTCTTT
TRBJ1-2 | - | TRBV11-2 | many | CASSLKRGGKGPTLNYGYTF | TGTGCCAGCAGCTTGAAAAGGGGCGGGAAAGGTCCAACGTTGAACTATGGCTACACCTTC
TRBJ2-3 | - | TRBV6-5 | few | CASSYKPPGRLTDTQYF | TGTGCCAGCAGTTACAAGCCCCCGGGTCGACTCACAGATACGCAGTATTTT
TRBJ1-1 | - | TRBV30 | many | CAWTEGISNTEAFF | TGTGCCTGGACAGAAGGGATATCTAACACTGAAGCTTTCTTT
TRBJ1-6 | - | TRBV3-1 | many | CASSQDEGRSNSPLHF | TGTGCCAGCAGCCAAGACGAAGGGAGGAGTAATTCACCCCTCCACTTT
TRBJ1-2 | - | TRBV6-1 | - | CASNREGEKGYTF | TGTGCCAGCAATAGGGAAGGGGAAAAGGGCTACACCTTC
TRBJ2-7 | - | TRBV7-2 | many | CASSSPTRAYEQYF | TGTGCCAGCAGCTCACCAACTCGGGCCTACGAGCAGTACTTC
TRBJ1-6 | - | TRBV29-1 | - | CSVRTGGNSPLHF | TGCAGCGTTCGTACCGGTGGAAATTCACCCCTCCACTTT
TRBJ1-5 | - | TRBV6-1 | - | CATTTGAEVQPQHF | TGTGCCACCACCACGGGGGCGGAGGTTCAGCCCCAGCATTTT
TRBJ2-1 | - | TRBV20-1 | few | CSAEGTYNEQFF | TGCAGTGCTGAGGGGACCTACAATGAGCAGTTCTTC
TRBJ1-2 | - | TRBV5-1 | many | CASRADHRRMNYGYTF | TGCGCCAGCAGGGCTGACCATCGGCGTATGAACTATGGCTACACCTTC
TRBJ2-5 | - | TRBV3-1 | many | CASSHWGQETQYF | TGTGCCAGCAGCCATTGGGGCCAAGAGACCCAGTACTTC
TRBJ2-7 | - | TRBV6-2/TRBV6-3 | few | CASSKLVDEQYF | TGTGCCAGCAGCAAACTAGTAGACGAGCAGTACTTC
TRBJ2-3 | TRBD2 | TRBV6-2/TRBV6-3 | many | CASRGLAGSVDTQYF | TGTGCCAGCAGGGGGCTAGCGGGAAGTGTCGATACGCAGTATTTT
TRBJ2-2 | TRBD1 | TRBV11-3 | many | CASNADRPTGELFF | TGTGCCAGCAACGCGGACAGGCCCACCGGGGAGCTGTTTTTT
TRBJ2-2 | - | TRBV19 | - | CASSIGAYTGELFF | TGTGCCAGTAGTATAGGAGCGTACACCGGGGAGCTGTTTTTT
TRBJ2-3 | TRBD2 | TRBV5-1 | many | CASSLSRQTGGDTQYF | TGCGCCAGCAGCTTGTCCCGGCAGACGGGGGGAGATACGCAGTATTTT
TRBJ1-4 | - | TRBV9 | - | CASSVDPGNEKLFF | TGTGCCAGCAGCGTAGACCCCGGGAATGAAAAACTGTTTTTT
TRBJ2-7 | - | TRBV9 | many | CASSAGGLTTYEQYF | TGTGCCAGCAGCGCAGGGGGACTTACAACCTACGAGCAGTACTTC
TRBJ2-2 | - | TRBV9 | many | CASSVELLPGELFF | TGTGCCAGCAGCGTAGAGCTACTCCCCGGGGAGCTGTTTTTT
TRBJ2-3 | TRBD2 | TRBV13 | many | CASSSPLEREGPLRTDTQYF | TGTGCCAGCAGCTCCCCCCTGGAGCGGGAGGGCCCCTTGAGGACAGATACGCAGTATTTT
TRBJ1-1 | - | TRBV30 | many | CAWEFPGRWNTEAFF | TGTGCCTGGGAGTTTCCGGGACGGTGGAACACTGAAGCTTTCTTT
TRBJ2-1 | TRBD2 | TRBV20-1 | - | CSARDGLGLAGGSSYNEQFF | TGCAGTGCTAGAGATGGGTTGGGGCTAGCGGGGGGGAGCTCCTACAATGAGCAGTTCTTC